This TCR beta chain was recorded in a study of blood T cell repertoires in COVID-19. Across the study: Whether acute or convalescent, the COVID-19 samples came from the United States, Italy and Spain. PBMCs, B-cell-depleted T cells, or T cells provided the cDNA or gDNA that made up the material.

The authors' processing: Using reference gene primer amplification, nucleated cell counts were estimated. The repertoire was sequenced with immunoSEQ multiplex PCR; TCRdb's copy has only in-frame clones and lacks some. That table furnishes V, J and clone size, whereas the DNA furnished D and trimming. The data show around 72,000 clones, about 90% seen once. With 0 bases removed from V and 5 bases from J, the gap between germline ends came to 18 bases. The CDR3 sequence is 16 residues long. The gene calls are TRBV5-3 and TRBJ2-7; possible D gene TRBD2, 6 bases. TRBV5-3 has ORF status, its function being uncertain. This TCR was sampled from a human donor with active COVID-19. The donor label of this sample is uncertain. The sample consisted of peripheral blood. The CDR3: CARSLAGEDWRHEQYF. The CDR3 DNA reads TGTGCCAGAAGCTTGGCCGGGGAGGACTGGAGGCACGAGCAGTACTTC.